Listed here are 15 T cell receptor beta chains from one sample, sequenced in a study of CD8+CD57+ T cells in acquired aplastic anemia. Patients included in sequencing had previously demonstrated CD8+CD57+ cell expansion by flow cytometry. Template material for TCR beta VDJ and CDR3 profiling consisted of genomic DNA. Using its own MiXCR run on the reads, TCRdb lists one record per CDR3 protein. The table records around 210,000 distinct CDR3 sequences, approximately 65% of them present only once. Material for sequencing was sorted CD4+, CD8+, or CD8+CD57+ T cells (not recorded which) from PBMCs. The origin of the receptors is a human donor with aplastic anemia.

The chain uses TRBV4-3 and TRBJ1-5; the D gene is possibly TRBD1 (6 bases). The CDR3 sequence is 16 residues long. Germline V gene lookup returns CDR1 LGHNA and CDR2 YSLEER. Trimming removed 0 bases from V and 0 bases from J, with 9 bases in between. The CDR3 reads CASSQDRGLSNQPQHF. In nucleotides, the CDR3 is TGCGCCAGCAGCCAAGATCGGGGGCTTAGCAATCAGCCCCAGCATTTT.

CDR3 DNA: TGTGCCAGCAGCCTACTACAGGGGGCGGAAGAGACCCAGTACTTC. Its translation: CASSLLQGAEETQYF. The rearrangement links TRBV7-9 to TRBJ2-5; 9 bases match TRBD1. CDR1 and CDR2 from the germline V gene are SEHNR and FQNEAQ (reference sequence). CDR3 length: 15 amino acids. V was clipped by 5 bases and J by 3 bases; unmatched bases: 7.

A single count supports this clonotype. The chain employs TRBV14 and TRBJ2-3; tentatively, D is TRBD1 (6 bases). Trimming took 0 bases from V and 4 from J, leaving 14 bases between them. The CDR3 is 16 amino acids. Germline V lookup: CDR1 SGHDN, CDR2 FVKESK. This chain's CDR3 is CASSQDWGLAPDTQYF. The CDR3 DNA follows: TGTGCCAGCAGCCAAGATTGGGGGCTCGCTCCAGATACGCAGTATTTT.

This clonotype was recorded many times. The V call is TRBV7-9, the J call TRBJ2-1; D not certain. Germline V gene lookup returns CDR1 SEHNR and CDR2 FQNEAQ (reference sequence). This CDR3 has 15 residues. Trimming left V 1 base short and J 5 bases short, with 12 bases between. The CDR3 coding sequence is TGTGCCAGCAGCTTAGTTTACGGAAGAAACAATGAGCAGTTCTTC. Protein: CASSLVYGRNNEQFF.

This clonotype was counted ten times or more. The gene calls are TRBV6-1 and TRBJ1-6; D gene uncertain. The CDR3 extends over 14 amino acids. Deletions cut 8 bases from V and 2 bases from J, with 10 bases between. Per germline, CDR1 MNHNS and CDR2 SASEGT. CDR3 region: CASCTGPYNSPLHF. The CDR3 region has the DNA TGTGCCAGCTGCACCGGACCCTATAATTCACCCCTCCACTTT.

The CDR3 DNA reads as TGTGCCAGCAGCTTAGTGCCTAGCGGTCCTGAGCAGTTCTTC. It codes for CASSLVPSGPEQFF. The V gene is TRBV7-2, the J gene TRBJ2-1, with 7 nucleotides matching TRBD2. V dropped 1 base and J dropped 9; count of bases not matched to a gene: 6. From germline, CDR1 is SGHTA and CDR2 FQGNSA. CDR3 length: 14 amino acids.

This clonotype was counted a few times. The chain is built from TRBV20-1 and TRBJ2-7, with 10 bases aligning to TRBD2. CDR1 DFQATT and CDR2 SNEGSKA come from the germline V gene (reference sequence). The J segment lost 6 bases and the V segment lost 1 base, leaving 3 bases of the junction unmatched. The CDR3 runs to 13 residues. CDR3 sequence (DNA): TGCAGTGCTAGAGCTAGCGGGAGATCCGAGCAGTACTTC. Its protein product is CSARASGRSEQYF.

Only one count was recorded for this clonotype. The chain couples TRBV7-9 to TRBJ2-2; D tentatively reads TRBD1 or TRBD2 (5 bases each). CDR1 is SEHNR, CDR2 FQNEAQ, per germline (reference sequence). There are 17 residues in the CDR3. Trimming left V 7 bases short and J 0 bases short, with 18 bases between. The CDR3 coding sequence is TGTGCCAGCATCTCCCCCCGGGGCCTCGCGAACACCGGGGAGCTGTTTTTT. It specifies CASISPRGLANTGELFF.

This clonotype was observed a handful of times. The chain has TRBV15 and TRBJ2-1, with D unclear. CDR1 is LNHNV and CDR2 is YYDKDF in the germline V gene (reference sequence). The ends were cut back, 0 bases at V and 5 bases at J, with 8 bases in the middle. There are 14 residues in the CDR3. The chain's CDR3 is CATSRDQANNEQFF. The DNA for the CDR3 is TGTGCCACCAGCAGAGATCAGGCAAACAATGAGCAGTTCTTC.

This clonotype has a single count. The chain couples TRBV24-1 to TRBJ2-3; weak D call: TRBD2 (6 bases). This CDR3 spans 15 amino acids. V lost 7 bases and J lost 0, with 13 bases in between. The germline V gene has CDR1 KGHDR and CDR2 SFDVKD. The CDR3 is CATSGSQPSTDTQYF. DNA of the CDR3: TGTGCCACCAGCGGGAGCCAGCCTAGCACAGATACGCAGTATTTT.

In its sample, this clonotype was seen many times. This chain connects TRBV10-3 to TRBJ2-7, with D perhaps matching TRBD1 (5 bases). CDR1 and CDR2 (germline): ENHRY, SYGVKD. The CDR3 runs to 13 residues. V lost 11 bases, J lost 1 base, and 15 bases lay in between. CDR3 DNA: TGTGCCGCCCGAAGCGCAGGGTCCTACGAGCAGTACTTC. It yields the protein CAARSAGSYEQYF.

This clonotype was seen ten or more times. This chain uses TRBV7-6 with TRBJ2-4, with TRBD1 matching 12 bases. Trimming removed 0 bases from V and 1 base from J; junction bases left unmatched: 7. This CDR3 contains 19 residues. Germline V CDR1 and CDR2: SGHVS, FNYEAQ. The CDR3 nucleotides are TGTGCCAGCAGCTTAGCGCGGGGGGACAGGGGGCTGGCCAAAAACATTCAGTACTTC. Amino acid sequence: CASSLARGDRGLAKNIQYF.

In DNA, the CDR3 is TGTGCCAGCAGTGAGCGGGAGGTTGGCGCCGGGGAGCTGTTTTTT. Protein: CASSEREVGAGELFF. The J gene is TRBJ2-2, the V gene TRBV6-4, with 8 bases identical to TRBD2. V shed 3 bases and J 6 bases; nucleotides not matched to a gene: 6. This CDR3 is 15 amino acids long. Germline V gives CDR1 MRHNA, CDR2 SNTAGT.

This chain uses TRBV5-1 with TRBJ2-7, with 9 bases identical to TRBD1. Germline V CDR1 and CDR2: SGHRS, YFSETQ. CDR3 length: 15 residues. The V and J ends lost 0 bases and 10 bases, in that order; junction bases with no gene match: 11. CDR3 sequence: CASSLGDRVLSFQYF. CDR3 DNA sequence: TGCGCCAGCAGCTTGGGGGACAGGGTTCTTTCTTTTCAGTACTTC.

Only a few counts were recorded for this clonotype. The chain links TRBV7-2 to TRBJ1-6; 7 bases are shared with TRBD1. The V segment lost 5 bases and the J segment 10 bases; nucleotides outside the gene matches: 11. The CDR3 is 15 amino acids. Germline assignment: CDR1 SGHTA and CDR2 FQGNSA. This CDR3 is CASSQAQGGISPLHF. CDR3 nucleotides: TGTGCCAGCAGCCAAGCGCAGGGGGGAATATCACCCCTCCACTTT.